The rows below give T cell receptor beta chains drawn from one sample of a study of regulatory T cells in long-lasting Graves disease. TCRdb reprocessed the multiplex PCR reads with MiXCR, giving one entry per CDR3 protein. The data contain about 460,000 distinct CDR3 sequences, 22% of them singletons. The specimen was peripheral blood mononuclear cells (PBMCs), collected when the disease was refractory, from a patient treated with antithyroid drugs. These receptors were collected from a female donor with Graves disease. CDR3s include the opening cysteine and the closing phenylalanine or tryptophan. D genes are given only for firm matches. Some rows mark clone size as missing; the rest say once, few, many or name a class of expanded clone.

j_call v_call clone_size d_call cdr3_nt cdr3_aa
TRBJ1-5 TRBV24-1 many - TGTGCCACCAGTGATAGCGGGAATGCTGAGGAGCCCCAGCATTTT CATSDSGNAEEPQHF
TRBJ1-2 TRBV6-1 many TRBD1 TGTGCCAGCAGTGTCCCGGGACAGGGAATGGCCTTC CASSVPGQGMAF
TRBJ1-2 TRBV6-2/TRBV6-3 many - TGTGCCAGCAATAGGAACTATGGCTACACCTTC CASNRNYGYTF
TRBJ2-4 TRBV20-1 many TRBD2 TGCAGTGCCGTAGGGAGGGACATTCAGTACTTC CSAVGRDIQYF
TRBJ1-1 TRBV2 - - TGTGCCAGCAGTGACCCCAGGGAGGAGAACACTGAAGCTTTCTTT CASSDPREENTEAFF
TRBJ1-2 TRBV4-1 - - TGCGCCAGCAGCCAAGATGATCTGGGACTACATTCCGGCTACACCTTC CASSQDDLGLHSGYTF
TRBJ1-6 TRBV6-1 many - TGTGCCACCCAAAGGGGGGTGGGTTCACCCCTCCACTTT CATQRGVGSPLHF
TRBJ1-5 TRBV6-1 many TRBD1 TGTGCCAGCAATGCTGACAGGGGAGGTAATCAGCCCCAGCATTTT CASNADRGGNQPQHF
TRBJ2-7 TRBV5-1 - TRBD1 TGCGCCAGCAGCCATGGACAGGAAGACGAGCAGTACTTC CASSHGQEDEQYF
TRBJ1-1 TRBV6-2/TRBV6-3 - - TGTGCCAGCAGCGAAGAGGGGGCTGAAGCTTTCTTT CASSEEGAEAFF
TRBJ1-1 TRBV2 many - TGTGCCAGCAGTGTCCCCGGGCGGAGGAACACTGAAGCTTTCTTT CASSVPGRRNTEAFF
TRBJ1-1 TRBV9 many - TGTGCCAGCAGCTCGATTCAGAAGATGAACACTGAAGCTTTCTTT CASSSIQKMNTEAFF
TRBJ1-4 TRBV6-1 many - TGTGCCAGCACCCGCAGACCGGTCCGGTCTGAAAAACTGTTTTTT CASTRRPVRSEKLFF
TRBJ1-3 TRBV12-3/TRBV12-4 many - TGTGCCAGCGGCTCTGGAAACACCATATATTTT CASGSGNTIYF
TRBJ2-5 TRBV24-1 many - TGTGCCACCAGTGATTACCACAGGGTGTTGGGAGAGACCCAGTACTTC CATSDYHRVLGETQYF
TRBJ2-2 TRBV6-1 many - TGTGCCAGCAGTACGACCCCTTCGGTAGGGGAGCTGTTTTTT CASSTTPSVGELFF
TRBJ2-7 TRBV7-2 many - TGTGCCAGCAGAACCCCTGCCGGGGGTACCTACGAGCAGTACTTC CASRTPAGGTYEQYF
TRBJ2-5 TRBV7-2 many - TGTGCCAGCAGCTACGGACAGACGACAGATCTGGAGACCCAGTACTTC CASSYGQTTDLETQYF
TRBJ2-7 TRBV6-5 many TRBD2 TGTGCCAGCAGTTCCGGACTAGCGGGGGCCTACGAGCAGTACTTC CASSSGLAGAYEQYF
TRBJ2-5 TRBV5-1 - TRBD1 TGCGCCAGCAGCACCCGGGACAGGGAAGAGACCCAGTACTTC CASSTRDREETQYF
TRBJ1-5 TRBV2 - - TGTGCCAGCGGTTCGGAAAACAATCAGCCCCCGCATTTT CASGSENNQPPHF
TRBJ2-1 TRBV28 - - TGTGCCAGCGGGTTAGCTCTGGAGCAGTTCTTC CASGLALEQFF
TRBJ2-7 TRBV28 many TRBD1 TGTGCCAGCACCTCAACCGGGACAGGGTCCTACGAGCAGTACTTC CASTSTGTGSYEQYF
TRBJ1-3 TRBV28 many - TGTGCCAGCAGTGGACAACAGGCGTACTCTGGAAACACCATATATTTT CASSGQQAYSGNTIYF
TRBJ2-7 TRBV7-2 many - TGTGCCAGCAGCTTAAGCAGCGGAAGCTCCTACGAGCAGTACTTC CASSLSSGSSYEQYF
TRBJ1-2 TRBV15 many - TGTGCCACCAGCAGAGAACGGGACGGGAACTATGGCTACACCTTC CATSRERDGNYGYTF
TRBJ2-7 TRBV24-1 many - TGTGCCACCAGGAAGACTGCCCCGTACGAGCAGTACTTC CATRKTAPYEQYF
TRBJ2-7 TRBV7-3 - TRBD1 TGTGCCAGCAGCCCCAACACAGGGGGCTACGAGCAGTACTTC CASSPNTGGYEQYF
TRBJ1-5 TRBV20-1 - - TGCAGTGCTAGAGGGAGCGGGCCCCAGCATTTT CSARGSGPQHF
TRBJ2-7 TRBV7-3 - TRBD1 TGTGCCAGCAGCCCTCGGGACAGCGAAAGGTACGAGCAGTACTTC CASSPRDSERYEQYF
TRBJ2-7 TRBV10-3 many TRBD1 TGTGCCATTACCTCCGGGACAGGCCTCTACGAGCAGTACTTC CAITSGTGLYEQYF
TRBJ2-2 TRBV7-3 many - TGTGCCAGCAGCCAATTTCAGGGATCCGGGGAGCTGTTTTTT CASSQFQGSGELFF
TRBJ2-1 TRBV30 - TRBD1 TGTGCCAGCTCTACAGGGGGCAGGCAGTTCTTC CASSTGGRQFF
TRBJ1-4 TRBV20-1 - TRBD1 TGCAGTGCTTTGGGACAGGGGAATGAAAAACTGTTTTTT CSALGQGNEKLFF
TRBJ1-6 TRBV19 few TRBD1 TGTGCCAGTAGTATCGGACAGGGGTGGACGAGCTCCTATAATTCACCCCTCCACTTT CASSIGQGWTSSYNSPLHF
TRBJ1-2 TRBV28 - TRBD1 TGTGCCAGCAGTTCGGGACAGGGCTCTGGCTACATCTTC CASSSGQGSGYIF
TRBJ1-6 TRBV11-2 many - TGTGCCAGCAGCTCGTCGGGGGTGGGATCACCCCTCCACTTT CASSSSGVGSPLHF
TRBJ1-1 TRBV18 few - TGTGCCAGCTCACCAAATTTCGCCAGGGACACTGAAGCTTTCTTT CASSPNFARDTEAFF
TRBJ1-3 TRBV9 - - TGTGCCAGCAGCGTAGAGCCTTCTGGAAACACCATATATTTT CASSVEPSGNTIYF
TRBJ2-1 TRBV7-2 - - TGTGCCAGCAGCCAGCCGGGGTCATCCTACAATGAGCAGTTCTTC CASSQPGSSYNEQFF
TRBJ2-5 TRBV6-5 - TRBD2 TGTGCCAGCAGTTACGGAGCGGGGGCTGGGATCCAAGAGACCCAGTACTTC CASSYGAGAGIQETQYF
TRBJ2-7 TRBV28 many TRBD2 TGTGCCAGCAGTTTACTCGGACTAGCGGGGAACTACGAGCAGTACTTC CASSLLGLAGNYEQYF
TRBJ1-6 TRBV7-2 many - TGTGCCAGCAGCCCCCACAGGGATTCACCCCTCCACTTT CASSPHRDSPLHF
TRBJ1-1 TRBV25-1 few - TGTGCCAGCAGTGAGGCAGGGGCCCCCCCCGAAGCTTTCTTT CASSEAGAPPEAFF
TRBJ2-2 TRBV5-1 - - TGCGCCAGCAGCCGAGGCCCGGGAACCGCGAACACCGGGGAGCTGTTTTTT CASSRGPGTANTGELFF
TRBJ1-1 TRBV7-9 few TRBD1 TGTGCCAGCAGCTCTACAGGGGCTGAAGCTTTCTTT CASSSTGAEAFF
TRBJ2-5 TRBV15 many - TGTGCCACCAGCTTTGGAGGGCCTTCCCAAGAGACCCAGTACTTC CATSFGGPSQETQYF